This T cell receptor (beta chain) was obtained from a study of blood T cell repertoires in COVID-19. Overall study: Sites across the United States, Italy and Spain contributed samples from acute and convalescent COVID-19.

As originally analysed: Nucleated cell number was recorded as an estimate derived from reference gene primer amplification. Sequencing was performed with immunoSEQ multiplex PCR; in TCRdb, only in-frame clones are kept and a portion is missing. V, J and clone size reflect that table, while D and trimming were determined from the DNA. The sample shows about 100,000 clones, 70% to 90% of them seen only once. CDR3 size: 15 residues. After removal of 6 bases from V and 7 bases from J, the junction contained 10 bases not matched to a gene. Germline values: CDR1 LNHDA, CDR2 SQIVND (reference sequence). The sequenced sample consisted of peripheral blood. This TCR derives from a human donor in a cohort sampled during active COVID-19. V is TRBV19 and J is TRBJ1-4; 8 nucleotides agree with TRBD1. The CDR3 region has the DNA TGTGCCAGTAGAAGCTCAGGGGGCCGAGGTGAAAAACTGTTTTTT. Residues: CASRSSGGRGEKLFF.